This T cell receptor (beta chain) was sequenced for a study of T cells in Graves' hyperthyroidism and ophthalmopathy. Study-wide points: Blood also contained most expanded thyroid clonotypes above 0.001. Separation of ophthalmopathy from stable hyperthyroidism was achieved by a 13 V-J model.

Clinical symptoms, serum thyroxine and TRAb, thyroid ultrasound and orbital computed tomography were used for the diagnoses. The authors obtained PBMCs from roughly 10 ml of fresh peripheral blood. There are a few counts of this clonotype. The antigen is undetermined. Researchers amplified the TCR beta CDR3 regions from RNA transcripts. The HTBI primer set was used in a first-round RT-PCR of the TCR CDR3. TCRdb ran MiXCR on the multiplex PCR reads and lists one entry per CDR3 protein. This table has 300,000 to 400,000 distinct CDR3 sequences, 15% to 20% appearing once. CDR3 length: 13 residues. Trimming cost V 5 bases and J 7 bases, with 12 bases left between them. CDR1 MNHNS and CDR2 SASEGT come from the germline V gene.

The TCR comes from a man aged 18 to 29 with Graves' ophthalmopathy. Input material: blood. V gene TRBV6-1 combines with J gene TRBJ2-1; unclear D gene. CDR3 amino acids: CASSPYPQNEQFF. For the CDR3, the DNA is TGTGCCAGCAGTCCCTACCCGCAAAATGAGCAGTTCTTC.